This T cell receptor beta chain was recorded in a study of blood T cells in healthy people across ages (dated by TCRdb to about 2015). Background for the entire study: In model experiments, roughly one uniquely barcoded TCR beta cDNA molecule per two T cells was captured by template switching. The study measured age-related changes in TCR beta repertoire diversity using deep sequencing normalized with unique cDNA molecular identifiers. The donors were divided into four age groups: young (average around 16 years), middle-aged (about 40), aged (approximately 64) and long-lived (roughly 88). Using the same blood draw, the study looked at two additional independent replicas of 1 million unique cDNA reads for two donors, one aged 18 to 30 and the other aged 80 or older.

Systemically healthy Caucasian individuals from Russia, some 36 in total and aged roughly 6 to 95 years, were included as donors. Around 10 milliliters of peripheral blood were drawn from each donor into EDTA-treated Vacutainer tubes. Ficoll-Paque density-gradient centrifugation was used to isolate PBMCs, with at least 7 million per sample. Total RNA, at least 6 micrograms per sample, was extracted from PBMCs with Trizol reagent. For every donor, an aliquot of PBMCs went through flow cytometry to measure the percentages of naive CD45RAhigh/CD27high T cells. In its sample, this clonotype was seen many times. No antigen is known for it. No base quality values were provided; no much bigger clone lies one nucleotide off. Beyond this particular receptor, the publication reports: As age increased, observed TCR beta diversity per million T cells dropped in a roughly linear way, and a significant reduction was already evident by age about 40. A strong correlation was found between observed TCR beta diversity and the percentage of naive T cells measured by flow cytometry. Total diversity estimates from one million sequenced T cells were considered lower bounds and underestimates. Conclusive comparison of naive and antigen-experienced compartments was prevented by the profiling of bulk unsorted PBMCs. The long-lived group showed more naive CD4+ T cells, fewer expanded clones and increased TCR diversity than the aged group, suggesting age selection. Because the CMV infection status of the donors was unknown, age-related changes in expanded clonotypes may potentially have been confounded.

Receptor libraries were prepared by 5' RACE. For sequencing, an Illumina HiSeq 2500 was employed. A second PCR of about 7 to 12 cycles was run with a J-beta primer mix and a sample-barcoded 5' primer. Each TCR beta cDNA molecule received a unique molecular identifier from a template-switch 5' adaptor carrying 12 random nucleotides. At least 3 million CDR3-containing paired-end reads were obtained from each sample. First-strand cDNA was synthesized from all RNA with the Mint cDNA synthesis kit, primed by a TRBC-specific oligonucleotide. All cDNA was treated with uracil-DNA glycosylase and then went through a first 18-cycle PCR with the universal primers M1SS and BC2_uni_R. As for the original processing: Each sample was normalized by randomly selecting 1 million high-quality reads, each carrying a distinct molecular identifier. Reads sharing molecular identifiers were discarded rather than binned into consensus sequences. CDR3 identification, clonotype clustering and error correction used MiTCR with a Q25 quality threshold and the strictest error-elimination algorithm. A nonparametric unseen species model with Euler transformation was used to estimate lower-bound total TCR beta diversity. In-frame beta chains were kept once TCRdb had trimmed the public reads at Q25 with fastp and called clones with MiXCR. Entries that share a CDR3 protein sequence are merged under the most common genes and DNA. For this entry, the V and J calls and clone size follow TCRdb and not the study's own pipeline. The sample includes 800,000 to 950,000 distinct CDR3 sequences, with almost 30% observed a single time. The top ten clones comprise 10% to 13% of the sample.

CDR1 and CDR2 (LGHNT, FRNRAP) derive from the germline V gene. V is shortened by 5 bases, J by 7 bases, and the region joining them spans 11 bases. Taken from cysteine to phenylalanine, the CDR3 has 12 residues. Only CDR3 DNA is held: 36 bases, read in frame from base 1. The data were also submitted as part of a second study, on T cells of mothers and their children. As that second study puts it: Nine systemically healthy Caucasian individuals, comprising three mothers and their six children, were included as donors. cDNA synthesis consumed the entire amount of extracted RNA, loaded at approximately 1.6 ug RNA in each 15 ul reaction. In the second PCR, the M1S primer introduced both the sample barcodes and 2-4 random nucleotides. Each mother yielded over 9 million TCR beta CDR3 reads and each child about 3 million reads. In both related and unrelated pairs, thymic selection shapes the output of TCR recombination in a similar way, with inherited differences having only a minor effect. Normalized repertoire overlap was always slightly but never significantly higher in related than unrelated mother-child pairs. No persistent microchimeric T cell clones were detected, at a sensitivity of roughly 100 clones per million clonotypes. In the study, deep NGS was used to compare the TCR beta repertoires of mothers and children, and features distinguishing related mother-child pairs from unrelated individuals were sought. Mothers averaged roughly 40 +/- 4 years of age and children averaged about 10 +/- 4 years. After adapters were ligated using NEBNext reagents, the libraries underwent 100+100 nt paired-end sequencing on an Illumina HiSeq 2000. To prevent cross-contamination, the mother and child libraries were prepared one month apart and sequenced in separate runs. For each donor, somewhere between roughly 450,000 and 2,100,000 distinct TCR beta clonotypes were identified. Naive TCR beta clonotypes were estimated from low-frequency clonotypes matched to each donor's FACS-determined naive share, without sorting.

The chain links TRBV12-5 with TRBJ1-1; TRBD1 could be the D gene, as 6 bases match. Sequences were obtained from blood. This sequence was found in a woman aged 40 to 55 in good health. The CDR3 region reads CASGTPGVEAFF. The bases read TGTGCTAGTGGTACCCCAGGGGTTGAAGCTTTCTTT.